The 15 T cell receptor beta chains below all came from one sample that was sequenced in a study of radiation and T cells in renal cell carcinoma. Documented time point: baseline pretreatment blood. Treatment given: 15 Gy SBRT to primary tumor, nephrectomy 4 weeks later. Produced via immunoSEQ multiplex PCR; TCRdb's table is partial and in-frame only. The sample gives some 50,000 clones, 83% of which show up once; around 31% is in the top ten. The sample here was blood, taken from a patient whose treatment included radiotherapy and nephrectomy. These receptor sequences come from a woman aged 70-85 years with renal cell carcinoma.

V and J are TRBV6-1 and TRBJ2-3; no reliable D call. The CDR3 has 14 amino acids. The germline V gene has CDR1 MNHNS and CDR2 SASEGT. Trimming cost V 8 bases and J 2 bases, with 14 bases left between them. Here the CDR3 DNA reads TGTGCCAGCTCTCCTCTGGCTAACACAGATACGCAGTATTTT. Its protein product is CASSPLANTDTQYF.

The rearrangement joins TRBV5-1 to TRBJ2-3; the D is unclear. The germline V gene has CDR1 SGHRS and CDR2 YFSETQ. The V end lost 1 base, the J end lost 0 bases, and 9 bases lay between the germline ends. CDR3 size: 15 residues. This CDR3 is CASSLSEPSTDTQYF. In nucleotides, the CDR3 is TGCGCCAGCAGCTTGTCCGAACCTAGCACAGATACGCAGTATTTT.

The chain recombines TRBV7-2 with TRBJ2-7, with D perhaps matching TRBD1 (5 bases). Per the germline V gene, CDR1 is SGHTA and CDR2 is FQGNSA. Trimming pared 5 bases from V and 1 base from J, leaving 12 bases between. The CDR3 is made up of 14 amino acids. CDR3 nucleotides: TGTGCCAGCAGCCGGATCGACAGTTCCTACGAGCAGTACTTC. The encoded protein is CASSRIDSSYEQYF.

With regard to this clone: Other DNA sequences within the sample encode an identical CDR3. The gene calls are TRBV12-5 and TRBJ1-1; D not certain. From germline, CDR1 is LGHNT and CDR2 FRNRAP. The CDR3 has 13 amino acids. V gave up 5 bases and J gave up 0 bases, with 7 bases separating them. The CDR3 protein is CASGPGLNTEAFF. The DNA for the CDR3 is TGTGCTAGTGGTCCGGGCCTGAACACTGAAGCTTTCTTT.

V is TRBV10-2 and J is TRBJ2-3; 11 nucleotides agree with TRBD2. CDR1 and CDR2 (germline): WSHSY, SAAADI. V lost 7 bases to trimming and J lost 4 bases; unmatched junction nucleotides: 7. There are 15 residues in the CDR3. CDR3 in amino acids: CASKLLAGVADTQYF. The CDR3 DNA is TGCGCCAGCAAACTACTAGCGGGAGTTGCAGATACGCAGTATTTT.

V gene TRBV27 combines with J gene TRBJ2-1, with D possibly being TRBD2 (5 bases). V lost 6 bases, J lost 6 bases, and 18 bases lay in between. CDR1 MNHEY and CDR2 SMNVEV come from the germline V gene (reference sequence). CDR3 length equals 15 residues. The CDR3 sequence: CASSSLRAAGNEQFF. CDR3 DNA sequence: TGTGCCAGCAGCTCCCTTAGGGCGGCGGGCAATGAGCAGTTCTTC.

In its sample, this clone was seen a few times. The V call is TRBV19, the J call TRBJ2-1; perhaps TRBD2 as D (6 bases). V was pared by 3 bases and J by 3 bases, with 12 bases between. Germline CDR1 LNHDA, CDR2 SQIVND (reference sequence). The CDR3 runs 15 residues. This CDR3 is CASSIGTGVYNEQFF. The CDR3 DNA sequence: TGTGCCAGTAGTATCGGGACGGGGGTCTACAATGAGCAGTTCTTC.

This clone was observed once. The chain is built from TRBV7-9 and TRBJ2-2; no clear D gene. This CDR3 contains 17 residues. CDR1 and CDR2 (germline): SEHNR, FQNEAQ (reference sequence). V shed 6 bases and J shed 4 bases, with 21 bases lying between them. CDR3 in amino acids: CASSPPGVAWATGELFF. CDR3 coding DNA: TGTGCCAGCAGTCCTCCTGGGGTCGCGTGGGCCACCGGGGAGCTGTTTTTT. Together with reference TRBV7-9 and TRBJ2-2, the CDR3 gives the full variable domain: DTGVSQNPRHKITKRGQNVTFRCDPISEHNRLYWYRQTLGQGPEFLTYFQNEAQLEKSRLLSDRFSAERPKGSFSTLEIQRTEQGDSAMYLCASSPPGVAWATGELFFGEGSRLTVL.

This rearrangement joins TRBV4-3 to TRBJ2-5; 10 bases fit TRBD2. From germline, CDR1 is LGHNA and CDR2 YSLEER. The CDR3 runs to 19 residues. Trimming at V came to 0 bases and at J to 5 bases, leaving 15 bases not matched to a gene. CDR3 protein: CASSQDAVSGREVGETQYF. The CDR3, as DNA: TGCGCCAGCAGCCAAGATGCGGTGAGCGGGAGGGAAGTCGGGGAGACCCAGTACTTC.

V usage is TRBV7-9 and J usage is TRBJ2-7; 8 nucleotides match TRBD1. This CDR3 contains 17 residues. Trimming took 4 bases from V and 5 from J; bases not matched to a gene: 16. Per the germline V gene, CDR1 is SEHNR and CDR2 is FQNEAQ (reference sequence). CDR3 sequence: CASSSSLGQGAFDEQYF. The CDR3 DNA reads as TGTGCCAGCAGCTCCTCCCTAGGGCAGGGGGCTTTCGACGAGCAGTACTTC. The whole variable domain, remainder taken from reference TRBV7-9 and TRBJ2-7, is DTGVSQNPRHKITKRGQNVTFRCDPISEHNRLYWYRQTLGQGPEFLTYFQNEAQLEKSRLLSDRFSAERPKGSFSTLEIQRTEQGDSAMYLCASSSSLGQGAFDEQYFGPGTRLTVT.

The genes are TRBV7-2 and TRBJ2-5; 9 nucleotides agree with TRBD2. CDR3 length equals 16 residues. The germline V gene encodes CDR1 SGHTA and CDR2 FQGNSA. The junction had 8 bases not matched to a gene; V was cut back by 1 base and J by 5 bases. The CDR3 reads CASSLVAGGSGETQYF. In DNA, the CDR3 is TGTGCCAGCAGCTTAGTGGCGGGAGGGTCGGGGGAGACCCAGTACTTC.

The chain carries TRBV4-2 and TRBJ1-1, with a weak D call TRBD1 (6 bases). This CDR3 region has 15 residues. The germline CDR1 and CDR2 sequences are LGHNA and YNFKEQ. The ends were cut back, 0 bases at V and 1 base at J, with 9 bases in the middle. CDR3 sequence reads: CASSQERGANTEAFF. CDR3 nucleotides: TGTGCCAGCAGCCAAGAGCGGGGGGCGAACACTGAAGCTTTCTTT.

This rearrangement joins TRBV7-9 to TRBJ1-3, with D possibly matching TRBD1 (6 bases). The CDR3 loop spans 15 amino acids. Germline lookup yields CDR1 SEHNR and CDR2 FQNEAQ (reference sequence). Trimming left V 5 bases short and J 9 bases short, with 20 bases between. The CDR3, as DNA: TGTGCCAGCAGCAACTCCGGGACACCAGGCAGCACCATATATTTT. Its translation: CASSNSGTPGSTIYF.

This clone occurred a few times. This chain uses TRBV5-6 with TRBJ2-1, with TRBD2 as a possible D gene (5 bases). Per the germline V gene, CDR1 is SGHDT and CDR2 is YYEEEE. V was trimmed by 5 bases and J by 5 bases, leaving 23 bases between them. This CDR3 has 17 residues. The CDR3 DNA sequence: TGTGCCAGCAGGGGGAACTGGACTTCCCCACCAGACAATGAGCAGTTCTTC. The encoded protein is CASRGNWTSPPDNEQFF.

The genes are TRBV5-1 and TRBJ2-1; TRBD1 or TRBD2 may be the D gene (5 bases each). With 3 bases removed from V and 0 bases from J, the gap between germline ends came to 7 bases. The CDR3 sequence is 14 residues long. Germline lookup yields CDR1 SGHRS and CDR2 YFSETQ. The CDR3 DNA sequence: TGCGCCAGCAGCTCCGGGACCTCCTACAATGAGCAGTTCTTC. Protein sequence: CASSSGTSYNEQFF.